This T cell receptor beta chain was sequenced in a study of neurological immune-mediated disorders (dated by TCRdb to between 2018 and 2021). Broadly, across the study: Using UMI-based sequencing, the study compared peripheral blood TCR-beta repertoires from patients with HTLV-I-associated myelopathy (HAM/TSP), patients with multiple sclerosis, and healthy controls. The 90 to 120 TCR-beta libraries covered PBMC samples along with longitudinal samples, technical triplicates, and paired sorted CD4+ and CD8+ T-cell subsets. The cohort comprised 68 subjects: some 14 HAM/TSP patients, 34 multiple sclerosis patients and 20 healthy controls. Study-wide findings and limitations: Expanded clones from different subjects shared no identical CDR3 amino acid sequences, which suggests that TCR-beta repertoires were private in all groups. TCR clonal expansion was highest in HAM/TSP patients and lowest in MS patients, with MS patients falling below even healthy controls.

This clonotype was counted many times. There is no known antigen for this receptor. No base quality information exists; no much larger clone differs at one position. V and J are trimmed by 2 bases and 5 bases, and the gene matches miss 12 bases of the junction. From a lookup of the germline V gene (reference sequence), CDR1 and CDR2 are DFQATT and SNEGSKA. There are 16 amino acids in the CDR3, from cysteine to phenylalanine inclusive. Only the CDR3 DNA stays, 48 bases, in frame from base 1. The healthy controls were volunteers from a blood bank in Maryland, USA. Libraries from unsorted PBMCs were made from 2 million PBMCs kept in RNAlater at -80 degrees C until RNA extraction. Peripheral blood underwent Ficoll-Hypaque density gradient centrifugation to isolate PBMCs, which were then cryopreserved in liquid nitrogen. cDNA was synthesized by template-switch 5'RACE using a primer with a 10-nucleotide random unique molecular identifier that tagged each TCR transcript. Over 170 million TCR-beta sequences, covering 15-18 subjects, were produced in each sequencing run. The RNeasy kit was used for extraction of total RNA. Using the KAPA Real-time Library Amplification kit, TCR-beta VDJ regions were amplified with primers for the TCR constant region and the 5'RACE anchor. A first PCR added sample indexes and Illumina adaptors, after which a second PCR increased the library yield. The roughly 650 bp TCR product was size-selected on a 2% E-gel SizeSelection system after Ampure bead purification. Before pooling, library quality was assessed on a Bioanalyzer, concentration was determined with Qubit, and library quantification was performed with the Kapa Library Quantification kit. Libraries were sequenced paired-end 2 x 150 bp on an Illumina HiSeq 2500. To increase sequence diversity, roughly 24-32% phiX was spiked into each library pool. Per the authors' processing: Quality-filtered reads were processed with the UMI-based MiGEC pipeline, which removed over 75% of raw TCR sequences during error correction. VDJ genes were aligned to IMGT germline references, and each clonotype was defined by a unique CDR3 amino acid sequence together with V-J genes. Clonal expansion, Shannon diversity and CDR3 relatedness (CalcPairwiseDistances, ClusterSamples) were evaluated with VDJtools, and phylogenetic trees were built with CLCbio workbench. Using coefficient-of-variation modelling across technical triplicates, the study counted a clone as expanded if it had at least 8 unique UMIs. The public reads were quality trimmed at Q25 with fastp and then assembled into clones with MiXCR by TCRdb, keeping productive beta chains. Rows merge per CDR3 protein into single entries with the most common DNA and genes. TCRdb's processing, not the study's, gives the V and J calls here. Counted in this sample were 25,000 or so distinct CDR3 sequences; roughly an eighth of them appeared once. In total, the top ten clones hold 7.8% of the sample.

The sequenced sample consisted of PBMCs. This TCR was sampled from a man in his 60s in good health. The chain is encoded by TRBV20-1 joined to TRBJ2-3; the junction holds 8 bases that match TRBD2. The CDR3 reads CSARPWGAGVRDTQYF. The DNA is as follows: TGCAGTGCTAGACCCTGGGGAGCGGGGGTGAGAGATACGCAGTATTTT.